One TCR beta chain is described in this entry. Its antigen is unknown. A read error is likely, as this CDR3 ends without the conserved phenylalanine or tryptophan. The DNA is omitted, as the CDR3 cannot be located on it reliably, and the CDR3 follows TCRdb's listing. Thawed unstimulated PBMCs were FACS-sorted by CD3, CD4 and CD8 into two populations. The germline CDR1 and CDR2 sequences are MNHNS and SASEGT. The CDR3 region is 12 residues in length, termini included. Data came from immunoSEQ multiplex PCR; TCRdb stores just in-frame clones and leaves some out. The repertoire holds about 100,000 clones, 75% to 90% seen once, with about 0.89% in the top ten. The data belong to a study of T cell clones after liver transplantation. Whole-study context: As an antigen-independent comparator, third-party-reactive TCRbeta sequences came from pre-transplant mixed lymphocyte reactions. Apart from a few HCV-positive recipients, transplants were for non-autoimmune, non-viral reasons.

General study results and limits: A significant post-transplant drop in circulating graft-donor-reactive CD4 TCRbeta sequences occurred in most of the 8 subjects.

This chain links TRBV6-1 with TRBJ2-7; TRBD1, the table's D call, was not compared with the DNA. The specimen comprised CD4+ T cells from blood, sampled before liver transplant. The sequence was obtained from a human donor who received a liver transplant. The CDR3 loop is CASSEAAQALLL.